These 18 T cell receptor beta chains originate from one sample sequenced in a study of CD8 T cells in ankylosing spondylitis. TCRdb recomputed calls from the 5' RACE reads with MiXCR, one row per CDR3 protein. This sample has some 240,000 distinct CDR3 sequences, with around 7.8% found just once. Input material: blood, either unsorted or a sorted T cell fraction (not recorded which). All receptors derive from a male donor with ankylosing spondylitis or in good health (not recorded which).

A word on this clonotype: This may stem from a read error, because a much larger clone lies one nucleotide away. V and J are TRBV5-6 and TRBJ2-5, with 8 nucleotides matching TRBD2. V trimming: 2 bases; J trimming: 9 bases; junction bases outside the gene matches: 12. The CDR3 consists of 15 residues. Germline lookup yields CDR1 SGHDT and CDR2 YYEEEE. The CDR3 DNA follows: TGTGCCAGCAGCTTAGTTCGGGGGGGACTGGAGGCCCAGTACTTC. Its translation: CASSLVRGGLEAQYF.

This clonotype was counted at least ten times. The chain employs TRBV29-1 and TRBJ2-3; TRBD2 matches at 9 bases. The CDR3 is 13 residues long. After removal of 6 bases from V and 4 bases from J, the junction contained 5 bases not matched to a gene. The V gene's germline CDR1 is SQVTM and CDR2 ANQGSEA. CDR3 residues: CSVVAGAADTQYF. The CDR3 DNA reads TGCAGCGTGGTAGCGGGAGCGGCAGATACGCAGTATTTT.

This clonotype was seen ten or more times. The rearrangement joins TRBV6-1 to TRBJ2-5; no definite D call. Germline values: CDR1 MNHNS, CDR2 SASEGT. The length of the CDR3 is 13 residues. Deletions cut 6 bases from V and 0 bases from J, with 8 bases between. The CDR3 region has the DNA TGTGCCAGCAGCCGCTCGTACCAAGAGACCCAGTACTTC. This encodes CASSRSYQETQYF.

This clonotype was found many times. This CDR3 reads CSARGRESYEQYF. CDR3 nucleotides: TGCAGTGCTAGAGGAAGGGAATCCTACGAGCAGTACTTC. The gene calls are TRBV20-1 and TRBJ2-7; D not certain. Germline V gene lookup returns CDR1 DFQATT and CDR2 SNEGSKA (reference sequence). The CDR3 has 13 amino acids. The V gene lost 1 base and the J gene lost 1 base, with 8 bases spanning the gap.

This clonotype has just a few counts. The chain combines TRBV7-9 with TRBJ2-3; TRBD2 matches 10 bases. Germline loops: CDR1 SEHNR, CDR2 FQNEAQ (reference sequence). This CDR3 comprises 16 residues. Trimming at V came to 4 bases and at J to 4 bases, leaving 8 bases not matched to a gene. CDR3 in amino acids: CASSSSGRGGADTQYF. CDR3 nucleotides: TGTGCCAGCAGCTCTAGCGGGAGAGGGGGCGCAGATACGCAGTATTTT.

This clonotype was seen ten or more times. V is TRBV6-1 and J is TRBJ2-7; D might be TRBD1 (6 bases). Trimming removed 6 bases from V and 2 bases from J, with 11 bases in between. Looked up from germline, CDR1 is MNHNS and CDR2 is SASEGT. The CDR3 spans 13 residues. The CDR3 nucleotides are TGTGCCAGCAGGCCACAGGGTCCCTACGAGCAGTACTTC. Encoded protein: CASRPQGPYEQYF.

This clonotype was detected ten times or more. The CDR3, as DNA: TGTGCCAGCAGTACCTCCGGACTAGCTAGGGAGACCCAGTACTTC. Translated, it gives CASSTSGLARETQYF. The rearrangement uses TRBV6-1 and TRBJ2-5; TRBD2 aligns across 8 bases. The CDR3 is 15 amino acids. Looked up from germline, CDR1 is MNHNS and CDR2 is SASEGT. V shed 5 bases and J 5 bases; nucleotides not matched to a gene: 10.

This clonotype showed up just a few times. The chain couples TRBV5-5 to TRBJ1-1; 9 nucleotides agree with TRBD1. CDR1 and CDR2 (germline): SGHKS, YYEKEE (reference sequence). The CDR3 is 16 amino acids. V was clipped by 0 bases and J by 3 bases; unmatched bases: 6. CDR3 DNA sequence: TGTGCCAGCAGCTTGGGGGACAGGGTCGTTTACACTGAAGCTTTCTTT. Its translation: CASSLGDRVVYTEAFF.

At least ten counts were recorded for this clonotype. This rearrangement joins TRBV29-1 to TRBJ2-1, with 8 bases fitting TRBD2. The V gene's germline CDR1 is SQVTM and CDR2 ANQGSEA. The V gene end was trimmed by 4 bases and the J gene end by 8 bases; junction bases not matched to a gene: 7. The CDR3 totals 13 residues. The CDR3 nucleotides are TGCAGCGTTGCAGGACTAGCTTTCCATGAGCAGTTCTTC. This gives the protein CSVAGLAFHEQFF.

This clonotype appeared many times. J is TRBJ1-6 and V is TRBV9; D remains unclear. Germline V gene data show CDR1 as SGDLS and CDR2 as YYNGEE. The V gene lost 0 bases and the J gene lost 7 bases, with 11 bases spanning the gap. The CDR3 spans 15 residues. CDR3 amino acids: CASSVDLLGNSPLHF. CDR3 nucleotides: TGTGCCAGCAGCGTAGATCTCTTGGGGAATTCACCCCTCCACTTT.

V and J are TRBV6-5 and TRBJ1-6, with D maybe TRBD1 (6 bases). Trimming shortened V by 4 bases and J by 8 bases, and 15 bases separated the two germline ends. Germline assignment: CDR1 MNHEY and CDR2 SVGAGI. CDR3 length: 15 residues. CDR3 in DNA: TGTGCCAGCAGTTCGCGGACAGCTTGGGATTCACCCCTCCACTTT. The encoded protein is CASSSRTAWDSPLHF.

Many counts were recorded for this clonotype. The rearrangement links TRBV29-1 to TRBJ2-3; D ambiguous. Trimming left V 6 bases short and J 2 bases short, with 15 bases between. The CDR3 consists of 14 residues. Germline V gene sequence: CDR1 SQVTM, CDR2 ANQGSEA. The CDR3 bases are TGCAGCGTCGATCCCTTAGGACCCACAGATACGCAGTATTTT. Its protein is CSVDPLGPTDTQYF.

This clonotype has a handful of counts. The J gene is TRBJ2-4, the V gene TRBV18; 8 nucleotides align to TRBD1. CDR1 and CDR2 from the germline V gene are KGHSH and LQKENI. J gave up 3 bases and V 6 bases, and 10 bases lay outside the gene matches. The CDR3 covers 16 residues. For the CDR3, the DNA is TGTGCCAGCTCGGAAGGACAGGGCCAATTCAAAAACATTCAGTACTTC. It encodes CASSEGQGQFKNIQYF.

The table lists this clonotype with many counts. The rearrangement links TRBV20-1 to TRBJ2-2, with D hard to call. The CDR3 covers 14 residues. The V gene lost 5 bases and the J gene lost 7 bases, with 17 bases spanning the gap. CDR1 is DFQATT and CDR2 is SNEGSKA in the germline V gene (reference sequence). CDR3 residues: CSARRVGKDGELFF. Written as DNA, the CDR3 is TGCAGTGCTCGAAGGGTAGGGAAGGACGGGGAGCTGTTTTTT.

This clonotype appeared a few times. The genes are TRBV30 and TRBJ1-1, with TRBD1 matching over 7 bases. V dropped 5 bases and J dropped 1; count of bases not matched to a gene: 4. Germline V CDR1 and CDR2: GTSNPN, SVGIG (reference sequence). This CDR3 is built from 13 residues. The CDR3 nucleotides are TGTGCCTGGGCCTACAGGGGGAACACTGAAGCTTTCTTT. It encodes CAWAYRGNTEAFF. The full variable domain, its missing parts supplied by reference TRBV30 and TRBJ1-1, is SQTIHQWPATLVQPVGSPLSLECTVEGTSNPNLYWYRQAAGRGLQLLFYSVGIGQISSEVPQNLSASRPQDRQFILSSKKLLLSDSGFYLCAWAYRGNTEAFFGQGTRLTVV.

In its sample, this clonotype was seen a few times. The chain combines TRBV27 with TRBJ1-5; D call uncertain. The germline gives CDR1 MNHEY, CDR2 SMNVEV (reference sequence). The CDR3 is 15 amino acids. Trimming removed 5 bases from V and 1 base from J, with 12 bases in between. CDR3 amino acids: CASSPSSGSNQPQHF. The CDR3, as DNA: TGTGCCAGCAGTCCGTCCTCGGGCAGCAATCAGCCCCAGCATTTT.

This clonotype has a count of ten or more. V is TRBV6-1 and J is TRBJ1-1, with D possibly matching TRBD1 (5 bases). The germline V gene has CDR1 MNHNS and CDR2 SASEGT. V was trimmed by 7 bases and J by 5 bases, leaving 14 bases between them. The CDR3 sequence is 13 residues long. The CDR3 loop reads CASTQGRGTEAFF. The CDR3 DNA reads TGTGCCAGCACCCAGGGCCGGGGGACTGAAGCTTTCTTT.

This clonotype has ten or more counts. The chain recombines TRBV6-1 with TRBJ1-5, with a possible D match to TRBD1 (6 bases). V was clipped by 9 bases and J by 4 bases, with 16 bases between them. The germline CDR1 and CDR2 sequences are MNHNS and SASEGT. This CDR3 comprises 14 residues. In DNA, the CDR3 is TGTGCCAGTAAAGGGACGCAGGGGAATCAGCCCCAGCATTTT. This encodes CASKGTQGNQPQHF.